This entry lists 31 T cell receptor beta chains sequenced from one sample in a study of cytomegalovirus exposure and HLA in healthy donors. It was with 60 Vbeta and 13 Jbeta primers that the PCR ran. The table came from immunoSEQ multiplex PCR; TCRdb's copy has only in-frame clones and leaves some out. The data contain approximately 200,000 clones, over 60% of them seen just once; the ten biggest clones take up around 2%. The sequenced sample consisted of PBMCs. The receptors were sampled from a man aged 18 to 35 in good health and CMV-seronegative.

CDR3 sequence: CAISWDRSYEQYF. The CDR3 nucleotides are TGTGCCATCAGTTGGGACAGGAGCTACGAGCAGTACTTC. This chain connects TRBV10-3 to TRBJ2-7; 8 bases match TRBD1. CDR1 is ENHRY, CDR2 SYGVKD, per germline. The CDR3 length is 13 residues. J gave up 3 bases and V 5 bases, and 3 bases lay outside the gene matches.

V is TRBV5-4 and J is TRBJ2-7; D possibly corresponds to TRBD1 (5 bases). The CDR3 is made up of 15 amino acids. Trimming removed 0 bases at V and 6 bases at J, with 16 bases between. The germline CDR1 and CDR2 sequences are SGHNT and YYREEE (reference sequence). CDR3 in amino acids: CASSLVATGNGEQYF. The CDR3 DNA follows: TGTGCCAGCAGCTTGGTCGCCACAGGAAATGGCGAGCAGTACTTC.

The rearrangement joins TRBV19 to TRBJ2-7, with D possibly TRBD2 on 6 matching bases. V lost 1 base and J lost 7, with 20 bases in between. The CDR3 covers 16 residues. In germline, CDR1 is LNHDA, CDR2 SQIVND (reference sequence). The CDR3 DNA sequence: TGTGCCAGTAGTATAGTCACGGCGGGTCCCGCGGGGGAGCAGTACTTC. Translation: CASSIVTAGPAGEQYF.

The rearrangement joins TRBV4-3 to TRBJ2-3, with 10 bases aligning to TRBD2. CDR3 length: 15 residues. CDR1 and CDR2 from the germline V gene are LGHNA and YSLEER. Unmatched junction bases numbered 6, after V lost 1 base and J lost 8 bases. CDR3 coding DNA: TGCGCCAGCAGCCAAGCGCTAGCGGGAGATAGTACGCAGTATTTT. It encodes CASSQALAGDSTQYF.

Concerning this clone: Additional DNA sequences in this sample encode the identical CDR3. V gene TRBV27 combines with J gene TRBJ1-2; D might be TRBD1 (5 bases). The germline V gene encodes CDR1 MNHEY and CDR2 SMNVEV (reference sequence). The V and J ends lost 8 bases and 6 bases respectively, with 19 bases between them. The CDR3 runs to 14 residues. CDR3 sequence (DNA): TGTGCCAGCGGGGGGAGCGCGTTACGGGATGGCTACACCTTC. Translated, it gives CASGGSALRDGYTF.

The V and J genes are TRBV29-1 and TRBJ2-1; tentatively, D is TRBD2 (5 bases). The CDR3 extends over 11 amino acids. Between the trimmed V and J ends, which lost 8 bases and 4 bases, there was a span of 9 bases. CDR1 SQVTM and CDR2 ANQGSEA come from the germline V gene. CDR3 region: CSSRAYNEQFF. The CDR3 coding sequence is TGCAGCTCGAGGGCTTACAATGAGCAGTTCTTC.

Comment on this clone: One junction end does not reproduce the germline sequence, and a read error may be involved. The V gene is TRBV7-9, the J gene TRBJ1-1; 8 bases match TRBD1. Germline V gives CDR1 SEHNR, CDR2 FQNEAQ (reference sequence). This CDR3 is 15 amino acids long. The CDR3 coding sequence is TGTTCCAGCAGCTTAGGTTCAGGGGGCAGCTCTGAAGCTTTCTTT. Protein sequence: CSSSLGSGGSSEAFF.

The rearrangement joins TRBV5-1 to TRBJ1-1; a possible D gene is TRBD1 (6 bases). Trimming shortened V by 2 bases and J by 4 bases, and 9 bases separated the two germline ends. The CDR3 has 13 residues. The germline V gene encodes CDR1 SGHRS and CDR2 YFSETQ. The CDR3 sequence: CASSFIRGTEAFF. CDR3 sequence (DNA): TGCGCCAGCAGCTTTATCAGGGGCACTGAAGCTTTCTTT.

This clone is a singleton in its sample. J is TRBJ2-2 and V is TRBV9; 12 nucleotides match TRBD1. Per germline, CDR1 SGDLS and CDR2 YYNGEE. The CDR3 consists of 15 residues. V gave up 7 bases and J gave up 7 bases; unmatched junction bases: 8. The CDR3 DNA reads TGTGCCAGCCATACGGGACAGGGGGCTGTCGGGGAGCTGTTTTTT. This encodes CASHTGQGAVGELFF.

Here the CDR3 reads CASSVFPGLGEKLFF. In DNA, the CDR3 is TGTGCCAGCAGCGTTTTTCCGGGACTTGGGGAAAAACTGTTTTTT. The J gene is TRBJ1-4, the V gene TRBV9; D may be TRBD1 (5 bases). Germline loops: CDR1 SGDLS, CDR2 YYNGEE. The ends were cut back, 2 bases at V and 8 bases at J, with 16 bases in the middle. The CDR3 totals 15 residues.

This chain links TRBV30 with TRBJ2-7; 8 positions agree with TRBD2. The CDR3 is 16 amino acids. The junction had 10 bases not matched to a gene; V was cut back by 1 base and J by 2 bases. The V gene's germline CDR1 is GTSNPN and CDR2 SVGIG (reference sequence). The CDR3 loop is CAWSGGSGTLTYEQYF. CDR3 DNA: TGTGCCTGGAGTGGTGGTAGCGGGACTTTGACCTACGAGCAGTACTTC.

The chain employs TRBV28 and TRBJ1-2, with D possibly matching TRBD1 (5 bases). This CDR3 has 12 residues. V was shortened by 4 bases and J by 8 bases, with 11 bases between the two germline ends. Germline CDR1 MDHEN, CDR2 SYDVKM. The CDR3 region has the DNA TGTGCCAGCAGTTGGAAACAGGCCGGCTACACCTTC. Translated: CASSWKQAGYTF.

The CDR3 bases are TGTGCCAGCAGCCGAAACAGGGGTTTAGAGGGCTACACCTTC. It yields the protein CASSRNRGLEGYTF. The chain uses TRBV14 and TRBJ1-2, with 7 bases aligning to TRBD1. The CDR3 contains 14 residues. CDR1 SGHDN and CDR2 FVKESK come from the germline V gene. V trimming: 4 bases; J trimming: 8 bases; junction bases outside the gene matches: 10.

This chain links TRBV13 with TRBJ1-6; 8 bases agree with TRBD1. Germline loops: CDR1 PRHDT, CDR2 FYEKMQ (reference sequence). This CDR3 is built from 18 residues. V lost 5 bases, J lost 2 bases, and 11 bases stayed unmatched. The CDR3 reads CASSPRDRRGAYNSPLHF. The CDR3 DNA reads TGTGCCAGCAGCCCGCGGGACAGGAGAGGCGCCTATAATTCACCCCTCCACTTT.

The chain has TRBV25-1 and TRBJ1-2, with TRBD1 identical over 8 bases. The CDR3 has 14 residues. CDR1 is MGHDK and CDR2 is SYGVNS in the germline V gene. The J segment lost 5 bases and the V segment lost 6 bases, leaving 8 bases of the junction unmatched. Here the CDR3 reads CASRKTGEEYGYTF. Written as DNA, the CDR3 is TGTGCCAGCAGAAAGACAGGGGAGGAATATGGCTACACCTTC.

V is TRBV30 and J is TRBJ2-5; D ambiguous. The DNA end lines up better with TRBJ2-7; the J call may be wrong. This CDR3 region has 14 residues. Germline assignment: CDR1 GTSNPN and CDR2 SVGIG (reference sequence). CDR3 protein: CAWSDLTRPYEQYF. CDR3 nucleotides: TGTGCCTGGAGTGACCTAACTCGCCCCTACGAGCAGTACTTC.

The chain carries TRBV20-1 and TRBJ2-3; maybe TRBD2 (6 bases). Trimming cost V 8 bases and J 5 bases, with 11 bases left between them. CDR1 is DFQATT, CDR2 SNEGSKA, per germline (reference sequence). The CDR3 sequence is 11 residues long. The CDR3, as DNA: TGCAGTCGGAGGGCCGGAGATACGCAGTATTTT. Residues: CSRRAGDTQYF.

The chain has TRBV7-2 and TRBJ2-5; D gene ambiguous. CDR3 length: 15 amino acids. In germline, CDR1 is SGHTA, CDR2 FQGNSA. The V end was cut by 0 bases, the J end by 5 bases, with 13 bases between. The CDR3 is CASSLAGQVGETQYF. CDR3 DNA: TGTGCCAGCAGCTTAGCAGGCCAGGTTGGGGAGACCCAGTACTTC.

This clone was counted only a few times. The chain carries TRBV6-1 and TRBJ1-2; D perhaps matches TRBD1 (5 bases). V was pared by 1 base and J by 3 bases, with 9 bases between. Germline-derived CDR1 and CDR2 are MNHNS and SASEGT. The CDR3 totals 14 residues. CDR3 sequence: CASSEGQGHYGYTF. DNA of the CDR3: TGTGCCAGCAGTGAAGGGCAGGGCCACTATGGCTACACCTTC.

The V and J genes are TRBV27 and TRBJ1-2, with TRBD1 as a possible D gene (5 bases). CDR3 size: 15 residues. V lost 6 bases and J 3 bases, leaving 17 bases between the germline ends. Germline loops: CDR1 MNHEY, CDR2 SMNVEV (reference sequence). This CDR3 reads CASRPNVGLDYGYTF. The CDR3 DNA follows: TGTGCCAGCAGACCCAATGTGGGGCTGGACTATGGCTACACCTTC.

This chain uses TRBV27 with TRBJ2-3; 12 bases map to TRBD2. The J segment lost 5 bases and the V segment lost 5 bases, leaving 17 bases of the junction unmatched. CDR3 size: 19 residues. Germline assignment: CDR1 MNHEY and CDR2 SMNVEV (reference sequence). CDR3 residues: CASSPPRLAGAHLKDTQYF. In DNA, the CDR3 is TGTGCCAGCAGTCCTCCCCGACTAGCGGGGGCCCACTTAAAAGATACGCAGTATTTT.

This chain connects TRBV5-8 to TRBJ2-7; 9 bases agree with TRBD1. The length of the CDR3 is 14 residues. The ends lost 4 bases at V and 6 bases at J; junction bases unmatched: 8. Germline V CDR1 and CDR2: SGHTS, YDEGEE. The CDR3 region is CASSPGTGPGEQYF. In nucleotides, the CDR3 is TGTGCCAGCAGCCCGGGGACAGGGCCTGGCGAGCAGTACTTC.

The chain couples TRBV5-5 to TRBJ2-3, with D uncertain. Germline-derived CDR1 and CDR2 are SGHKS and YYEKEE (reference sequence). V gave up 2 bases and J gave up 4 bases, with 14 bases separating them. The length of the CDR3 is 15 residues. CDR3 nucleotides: TGTGCCAGCAGCTTAGACGGTATTGAGGCAGATACGCAGTATTTT. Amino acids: CASSLDGIEADTQYF.

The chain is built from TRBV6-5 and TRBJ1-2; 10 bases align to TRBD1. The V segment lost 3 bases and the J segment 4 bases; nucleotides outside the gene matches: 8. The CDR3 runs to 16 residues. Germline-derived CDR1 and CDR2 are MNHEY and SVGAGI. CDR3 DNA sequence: TGTGCCAGCAGTTATATACGGACAGGGGGTGTCTATGGCTACACCTTC. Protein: CASSYIRTGGVYGYTF.

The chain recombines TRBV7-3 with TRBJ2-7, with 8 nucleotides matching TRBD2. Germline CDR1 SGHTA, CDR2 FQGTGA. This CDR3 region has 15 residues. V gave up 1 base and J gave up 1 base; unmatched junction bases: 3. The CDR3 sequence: CASSLIAGTSYEQYF. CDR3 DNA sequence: TGTGCCAGCAGCTTAATAGCGGGGACTTCCTACGAGCAGTACTTC.

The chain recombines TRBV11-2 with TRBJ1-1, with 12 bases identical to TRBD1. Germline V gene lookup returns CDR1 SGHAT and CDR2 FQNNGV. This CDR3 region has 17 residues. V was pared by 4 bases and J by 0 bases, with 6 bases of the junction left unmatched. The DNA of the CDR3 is TGTGCCAGCAGCTCCGGGACAGGGGGCGGCATGAACACTGAAGCTTTCTTT. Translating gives CASSSGTGGGMNTEAFF.

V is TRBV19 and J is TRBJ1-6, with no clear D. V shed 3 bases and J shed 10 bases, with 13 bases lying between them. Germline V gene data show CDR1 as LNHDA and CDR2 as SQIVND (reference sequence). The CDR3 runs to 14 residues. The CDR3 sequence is CASSMQEGNSPLHF. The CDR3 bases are TGTGCCAGTAGTATGCAGGAGGGAAACTCACCCCTCCACTTT.

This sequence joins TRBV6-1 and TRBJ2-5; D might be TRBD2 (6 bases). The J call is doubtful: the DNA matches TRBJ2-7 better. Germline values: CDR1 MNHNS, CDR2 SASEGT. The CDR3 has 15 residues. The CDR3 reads CASSERRGEVYEQYF. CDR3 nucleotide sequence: TGTGCCAGCAGTGAACGACGCGGGGAGGTCTACGAGCAGTACTTC.

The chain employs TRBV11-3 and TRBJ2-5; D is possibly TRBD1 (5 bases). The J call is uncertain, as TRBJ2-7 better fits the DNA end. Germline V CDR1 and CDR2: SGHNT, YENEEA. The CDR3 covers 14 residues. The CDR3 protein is CASSLRQGGHEQYF. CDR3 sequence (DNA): TGTGCCAGCAGCCTTCGTCAGGGTGGCCACGAGCAGTACTTC.

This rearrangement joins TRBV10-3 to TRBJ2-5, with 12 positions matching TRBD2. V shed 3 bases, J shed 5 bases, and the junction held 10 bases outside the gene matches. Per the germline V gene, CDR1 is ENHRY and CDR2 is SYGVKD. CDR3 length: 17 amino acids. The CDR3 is CAISESRTSGAGETQYF. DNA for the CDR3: TGTGCCATCAGTGAATCCCGGACTAGCGGGGCGGGGGAGACCCAGTACTTC.

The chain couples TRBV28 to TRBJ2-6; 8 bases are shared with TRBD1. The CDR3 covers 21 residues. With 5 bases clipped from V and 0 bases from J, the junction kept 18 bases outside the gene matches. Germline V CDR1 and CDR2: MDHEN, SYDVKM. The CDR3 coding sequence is TGTGCCAGCAGTCCACAGGGGGTCCGACGACAAAAAAGCTCTGGGGCCAACGTCCTGACTTTC. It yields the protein CASSPQGVRRQKSSGANVLTF. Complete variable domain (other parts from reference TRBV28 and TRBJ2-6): DVKVTQSSRYLVKRTGEKVFLECVQDMDHENMFWYRQDPGLGLRLIYFSYDVKMKEKGDIPEGYSVSREKKERFSLILESASTNQTSMYLCASSPQGVRRQKSSGANVLTFGAGSRLTVL.